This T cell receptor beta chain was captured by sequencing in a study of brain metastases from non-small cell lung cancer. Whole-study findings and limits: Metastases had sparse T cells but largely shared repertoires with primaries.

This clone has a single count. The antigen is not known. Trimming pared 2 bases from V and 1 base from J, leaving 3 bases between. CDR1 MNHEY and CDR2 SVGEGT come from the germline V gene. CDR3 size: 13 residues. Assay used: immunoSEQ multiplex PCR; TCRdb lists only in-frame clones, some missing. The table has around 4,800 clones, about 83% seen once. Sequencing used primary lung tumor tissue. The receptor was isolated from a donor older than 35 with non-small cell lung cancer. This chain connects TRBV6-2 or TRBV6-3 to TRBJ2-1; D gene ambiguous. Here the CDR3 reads CASSYRSYNEQFF. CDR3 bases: TGTGCCAGCAGTTACAGGTCCTACAATGAGCAGTTCTTC.